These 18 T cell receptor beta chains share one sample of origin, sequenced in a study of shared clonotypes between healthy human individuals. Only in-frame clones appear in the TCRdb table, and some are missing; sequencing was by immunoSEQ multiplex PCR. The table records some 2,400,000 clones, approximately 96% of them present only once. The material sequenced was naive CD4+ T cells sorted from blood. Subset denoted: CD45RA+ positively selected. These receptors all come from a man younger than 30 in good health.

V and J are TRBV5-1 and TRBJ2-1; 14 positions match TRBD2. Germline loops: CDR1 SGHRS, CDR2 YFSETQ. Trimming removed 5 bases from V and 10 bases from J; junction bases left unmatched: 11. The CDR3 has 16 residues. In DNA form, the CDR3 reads TGCGCCAGCAGGCGACTAGCGGGAGGGCCTGGGCGAGAGCAGTTCTTC. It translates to CASRRLAGGPGREQFF. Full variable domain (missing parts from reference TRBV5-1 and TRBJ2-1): KAGVTQTPRYLIKTRGQQVTLSCSPISGHRSVSWYQQTPGQGLQFLFEYFSETQRNKGNFPGRFSGRQFSNSRSEMNVSTLELGDSALYLCASRRLAGGPGREQFFGPGTRLTVL.

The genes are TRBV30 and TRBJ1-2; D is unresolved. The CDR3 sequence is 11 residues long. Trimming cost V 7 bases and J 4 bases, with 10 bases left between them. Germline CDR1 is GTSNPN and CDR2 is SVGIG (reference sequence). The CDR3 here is CASLVGYGYTF. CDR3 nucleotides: TGTGCCTCCTTAGTGGGCTATGGCTACACCTTC.

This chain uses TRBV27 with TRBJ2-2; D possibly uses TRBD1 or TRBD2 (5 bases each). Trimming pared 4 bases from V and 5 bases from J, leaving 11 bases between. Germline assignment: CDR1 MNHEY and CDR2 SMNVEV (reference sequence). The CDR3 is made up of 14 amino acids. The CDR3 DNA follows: TGTGCCAGCAGTTCCCTGAGGGGAACCGGGGAGCTGTTTTTT. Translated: CASSSLRGTGELFF.

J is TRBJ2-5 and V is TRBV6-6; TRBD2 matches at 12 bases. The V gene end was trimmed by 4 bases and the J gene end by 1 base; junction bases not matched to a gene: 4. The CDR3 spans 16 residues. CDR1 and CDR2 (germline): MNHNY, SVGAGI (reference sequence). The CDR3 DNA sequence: TGTGCCAGCAGTTTCCTAGCGGGAGGGGGCCAAGAGACCCAGTACTTC. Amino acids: CASSFLAGGGQETQYF.

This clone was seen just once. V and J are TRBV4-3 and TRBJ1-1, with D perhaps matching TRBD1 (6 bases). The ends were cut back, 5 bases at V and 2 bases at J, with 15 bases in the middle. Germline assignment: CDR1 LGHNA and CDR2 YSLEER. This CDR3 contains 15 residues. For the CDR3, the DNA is TGCGCCAGCAGCGAAACTGGACAGTTTAACACTGAAGCTTTCTTT. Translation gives CASSETGQFNTEAFF.

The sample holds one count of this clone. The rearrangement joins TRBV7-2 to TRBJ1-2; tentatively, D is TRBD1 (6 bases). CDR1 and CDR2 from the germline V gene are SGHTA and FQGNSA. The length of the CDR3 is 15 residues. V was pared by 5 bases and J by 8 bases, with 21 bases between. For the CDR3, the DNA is TGTGCCAGCAGCCCCCACCACGGGGGGGCGCAGGGCTACACCTTC. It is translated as CASSPHHGGAQGYTF.

CDR3 sequence reads: CASSQDSDYGYTF. The CDR3 DNA is TGCGCCAGCAGCCAAGACAGCGACTATGGCTACACCTTC. The chain carries TRBV4-3 and TRBJ1-2; D remains unclear. Trimming cost V 0 bases and J 3 bases, with 5 bases left between them. This CDR3 region has 13 residues. Germline values: CDR1 LGHNA, CDR2 YSLEER.

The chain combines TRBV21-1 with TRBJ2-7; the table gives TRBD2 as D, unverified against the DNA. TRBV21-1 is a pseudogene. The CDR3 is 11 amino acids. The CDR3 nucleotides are TGTGCCAGCAGCGAATACTTCGAGCAGTACTTC. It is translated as CASSEYFEQYF.

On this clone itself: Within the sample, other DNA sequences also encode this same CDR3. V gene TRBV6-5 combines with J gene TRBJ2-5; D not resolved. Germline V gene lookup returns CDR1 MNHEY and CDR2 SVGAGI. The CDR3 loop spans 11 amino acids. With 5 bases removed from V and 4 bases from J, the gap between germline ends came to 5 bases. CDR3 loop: CASSTRETQYF. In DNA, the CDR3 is TGTGCCAGCAGTACCCGAGAGACCCAGTACTTC.

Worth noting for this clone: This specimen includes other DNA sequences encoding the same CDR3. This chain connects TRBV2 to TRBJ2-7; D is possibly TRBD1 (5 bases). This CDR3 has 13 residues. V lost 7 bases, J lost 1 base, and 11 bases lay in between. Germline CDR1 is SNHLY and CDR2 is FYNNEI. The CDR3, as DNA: TGTGCCAGCAAGGTGGGGCTTTCCTACGAGCAGTACTTC. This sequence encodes CASKVGLSYEQYF. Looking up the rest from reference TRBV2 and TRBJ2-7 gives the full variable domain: EPEVTQTPSHQVTQMGQEVILRCVPISNHLYFYWYRQILGQKVEFLVSFYNNEISEKSEIFDDQFSVERPDGSNFTLKIRSTKLEDSAMYFCASKVGLSYEQYFGPGTRLTVT.

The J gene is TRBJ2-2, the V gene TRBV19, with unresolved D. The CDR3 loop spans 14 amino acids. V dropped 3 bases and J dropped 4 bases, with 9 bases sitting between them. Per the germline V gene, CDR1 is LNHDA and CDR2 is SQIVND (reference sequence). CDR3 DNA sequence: TGTGCCAGTAGTATCGCATACGGCACCGGGGAGCTGTTTTTT. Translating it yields CASSIAYGTGELFF.

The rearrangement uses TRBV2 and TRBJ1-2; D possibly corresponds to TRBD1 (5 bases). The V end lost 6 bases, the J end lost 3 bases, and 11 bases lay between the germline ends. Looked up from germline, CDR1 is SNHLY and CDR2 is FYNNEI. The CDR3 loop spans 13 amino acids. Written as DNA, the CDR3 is TGTGCCAGCAGGGGGGACGGTGACTATGGCTACACCTTC. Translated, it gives CASRGDGDYGYTF.

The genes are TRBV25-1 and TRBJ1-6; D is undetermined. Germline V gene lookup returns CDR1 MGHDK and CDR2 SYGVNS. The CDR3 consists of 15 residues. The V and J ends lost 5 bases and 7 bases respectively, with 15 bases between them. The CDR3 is CASSKTQSPNSPLHF. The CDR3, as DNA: TGTGCCAGCAGTAAGACACAGTCCCCGAATTCACCCCTCCACTTT.

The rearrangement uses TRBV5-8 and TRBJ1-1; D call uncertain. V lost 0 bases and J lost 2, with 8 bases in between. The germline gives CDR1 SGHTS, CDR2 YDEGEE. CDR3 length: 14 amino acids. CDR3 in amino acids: CASSLEVLNTEAFF. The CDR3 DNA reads TGTGCCAGCAGCTTGGAGGTCCTCAACACTGAAGCTTTCTTT.

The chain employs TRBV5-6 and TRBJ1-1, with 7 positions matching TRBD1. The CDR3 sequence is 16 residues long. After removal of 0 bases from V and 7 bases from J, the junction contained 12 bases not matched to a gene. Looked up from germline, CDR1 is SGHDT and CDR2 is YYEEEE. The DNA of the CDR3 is TGTGCCAGCAGCTTGGGGTGGGGACAGACACCTGTTGAAGCTTTCTTT. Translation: CASSLGWGQTPVEAFF.

CDR3 region: CATTKGDLYGYTF. The DNA for the CDR3 is TGTGCCACAACGAAAGGGGACCTCTATGGCTACACCTTC. This chain links TRBV10-3 with TRBJ1-2; TRBD1 is a possible D gene (5 bases). Germline values: CDR1 ENHRY, CDR2 SYGVKD. This CDR3 contains 13 residues. The V gene lost 10 bases and the J gene lost 4 bases, with 16 bases spanning the gap.

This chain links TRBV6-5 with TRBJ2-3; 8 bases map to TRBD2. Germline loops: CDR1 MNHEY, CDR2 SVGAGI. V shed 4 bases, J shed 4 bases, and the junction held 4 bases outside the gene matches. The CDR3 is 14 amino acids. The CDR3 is CASSSPAGADTQYF. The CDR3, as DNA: TGTGCCAGCAGTTCCCCAGCGGGAGCAGATACGCAGTATTTT.

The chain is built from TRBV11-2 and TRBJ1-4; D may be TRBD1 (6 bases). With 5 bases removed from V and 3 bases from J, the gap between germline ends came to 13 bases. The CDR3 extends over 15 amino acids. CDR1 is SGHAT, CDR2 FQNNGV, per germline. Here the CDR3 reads CASSIDRLANEKLFF. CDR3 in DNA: TGTGCCAGCAGCATCGACAGGTTGGCTAATGAAAAACTGTTTTTT.